A selection of T cell receptor beta chains follows, all from one sample in a study of OX40 agonist ivuxolimab in advanced cancers. Clones were read by immunoSEQ multiplex PCR, and TCRdb kept only the in-frame ones, dropping some. The top ten clones hold about 5.7% of a sample with tens of thousands of clones, roughly 78% of them seen once. This specimen was CD4+ or CD8+ T cells sorted from blood, taken in a trial of the OX40 agonist ivuxolimab. These receptors originate from an adult with an advanced solid tumor such as melanoma, head and neck, liver or kidney cancer. The CDR3 runs from the conserved cysteine through the conserved F or W. Each record gives: D gene, V gene, clone size, J gene, CDR3 DNA, CDR3 protein. D genes are given only for firm matches. Clone size appears in some rows only: once, few, many, or a class for an expanded clone.

>TRBD2|TRBV6-1|-|TRBJ2-1
TGTGCCAGCAGTTTCGCGGGAGGCGCCCCTAATGAGCAGTTCTTC
CASSFAGGAPNEQFF
>TRBD2|TRBV5-1|-|TRBJ2-1
TGCGCCAGCAGCCAAGAGTCCGGGAGGGCCCTGGGCAATGAGCAGTTCTTC
CASSQESGRALGNEQFF
>-|TRBV7-2|few|TRBJ1-1
TGTGCCAGCAGCTTCGGCGCCCGGGTGGAAGCTTTCTTT
CASSFGARVEAFF
>-|TRBV27|many|TRBJ1-5
TGTGCCAGCAGTTTATCGGGGGGGTGGAATCAGCCCCAGCATTTT
CASSLSGGWNQPQHF
>-|TRBV19|-|TRBJ2-2
TGTGCCAGTAGGCCCCCGGGACAACAGACCGGGGAGCTGTTTTTT
CASRPPGQQTGELFF
>-|TRBV19|-|TRBJ2-7
TGTGCCAGTAAGAGGCAGGCGAGCTCCTACGAGCAGTACTTC
CASKRQASSYEQYF
>-|TRBV15|-|TRBJ2-6
TGTGCCACCAGGTCCTCAACCAAGCCCTCTGGGGCCAACGTCCTGACTTTC
CATRSSTKPSGANVLTF
>-|TRBV7-8|few|TRBJ1-5
TGTGCCAGCAGCTTACGAGAATTGAATAGCAATCAGCCCCAGCATTTT
CASSLRELNSNQPQHF
>TRBD2|TRBV25-1|-|TRBJ2-1
TGTGCCAGCAGTGCAACCGGGACTAGCGGATACAATGAGCAGTTCTTC
CASSATGTSGYNEQFF
>-|TRBV27|-|TRBJ1-1
TGTGCCAGCAGACCGGGGCGAGGAGGCACTGAAGCTTTCTTT
CASRPGRGGTEAFF
>-|TRBV5-1|-|TRBJ2-5
TGCGCCAGCAGCTTGCCCCCGCAGGAGACCCAGTACTTC
CASSLPPQETQYF
>-|TRBV7-8|-|TRBJ1-1
TGTGCCAGCAGCTTAGTAGTCCAGAAGGCTTTCTTT
CASSLVVQKAFF
>-|TRBV27|-|TRBJ1-6
TGTGCCAGCAGTACCTCGGGCCCCTCGAGCTCACCCCTCCACTTT
CASSTSGPSSSPLHF
>TRBD1|TRBV19|-|TRBJ2-5
TGTGCCAGTAGTCGCATCGACAGGGGGGATCAAGAGACCCAGTACTTC
CASSRIDRGDQETQYF
>-|TRBV5-1|few|TRBJ1-1
TGCGCCAGCAGCTTAAATCCAGTGGGCACTGAAGCTTTCTTT
CASSLNPVGTEAFF
>TRBD2|TRBV7-2|few|TRBJ2-7
TGTGCCAGCAGCTTAGTAGGTAGCGGGACCTACGAGCAGTACTTC
CASSLVGSGTYEQYF
>-|TRBV29-1|-|TRBJ2-2
TGCAGCGTTGGGGACACCGGGGAGCTGTTTTTT
CSVGDTGELFF
>TRBD1|TRBV18|-|TRBJ2-1
TGTGCCAGCTCACCGGGACAGACTAATGAGCAGTTCTTC
CASSPGQTNEQFF
>TRBD1|TRBV27|-|TRBJ1-2
TGTGCCAGCAGTCGGGGTACAGGGGACTATGGCTACACCTTC
CASSRGTGDYGYTF
>TRBD2|TRBV2|-|TRBJ2-3
TGTGCCAGCAGTGCATCTAGCGGGAGGATCCACGTTAGCACAGATACGCAGTATTTT
CASSASSGRIHVSTDTQYF
>-|TRBV2|-|TRBJ2-7
TGTGCCAGCAGCGAAGAGATGTACGAGCAGTACTTC
CASSEEMYEQYF
>-|TRBV9|once|TRBJ2-1
TGTGCCACCGGAGGGACCTACAATGAGCAGTTCTTC
CATGGTYNEQFF
>-|TRBV11-3|once|TRBJ1-1
TGTGCCAGCAGCTTAAGGGGTGGCACTGAAGCTTTCTTT
CASSLRGGTEAFF
>-|TRBV5-1|-|TRBJ2-5
TGCGCCAGCAGCTTAGGCGGCGGCAAGACCCAGTACTTC
CASSLGGGKTQYF
>-|TRBV7-2|-|TRBJ2-5
TGTGCCAGCAGCCTCTCCAGGAAAACCCAGTACTTC
CASSLSRKTQYF
>TRBD2|TRBV5-1|-|TRBJ2-7
TGCGCCAGCAGCTTGGCAATTAGCGGGAGCTCCTACGAGCAGTACTTC
CASSLAISGSSYEQYF
>-|TRBV29-1|-|TRBJ1-3
TGCAGCGTTGGGGGGTTAATTCGTAGTGGAAACACCATATATTTT
CSVGGLIRSGNTIYF
>-|TRBV4-1|-|TRBJ2-1
TGCGCCAGCAGCCAAGTAACGTCGAGCTCCTACAATGAGCAGTTCTTC
CASSQVTSSSYNEQFF
>TRBD1|TRBV7-2|-|TRBJ2-1
TGTGCCAGCAGCAACAGGGGCACCAATGAGCAGTTCTTC
CASSNRGTNEQFF
>-|TRBV14|-|TRBJ1-4
TGTGCCAGCAGCCAATACGCTAATGAAAAACTGTTTTTT
CASSQYANEKLFF
>-|TRBV10-3|-|TRBJ1-6
TGTGCCATCAGTGGACAGAATAATTCACCCCTCCACTTT
CAISGQNNSPLHF